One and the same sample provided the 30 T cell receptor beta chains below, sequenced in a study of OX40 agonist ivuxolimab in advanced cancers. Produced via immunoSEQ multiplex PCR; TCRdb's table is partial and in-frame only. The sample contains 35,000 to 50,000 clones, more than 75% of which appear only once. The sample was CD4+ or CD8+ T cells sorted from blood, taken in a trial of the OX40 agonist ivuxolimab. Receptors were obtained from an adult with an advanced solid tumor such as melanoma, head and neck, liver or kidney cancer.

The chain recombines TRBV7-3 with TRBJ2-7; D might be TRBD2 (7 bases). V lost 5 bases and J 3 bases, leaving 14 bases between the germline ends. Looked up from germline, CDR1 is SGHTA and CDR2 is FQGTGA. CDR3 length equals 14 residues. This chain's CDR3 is CASSPEGGGYEQYF. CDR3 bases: TGTGCCAGCAGCCCCGAGGGGGGGGGCTACGAGCAGTACTTC.

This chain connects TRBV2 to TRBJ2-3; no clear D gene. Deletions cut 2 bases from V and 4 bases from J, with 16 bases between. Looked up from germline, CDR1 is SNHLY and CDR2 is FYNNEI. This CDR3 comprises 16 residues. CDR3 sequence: CASSEQAPREADTQYF. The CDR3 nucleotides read TGTGCCAGCAGTGAACAGGCTCCCCGAGAGGCAGATACGCAGTATTTT.

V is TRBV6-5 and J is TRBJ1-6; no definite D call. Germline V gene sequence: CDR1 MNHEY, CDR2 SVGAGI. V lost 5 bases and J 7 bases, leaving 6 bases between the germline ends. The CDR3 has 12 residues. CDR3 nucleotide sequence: TGTGCCAGCAGTACAACGAATTCACCCCTCCACTTT. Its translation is CASSTTNSPLHF.

The CDR3 nucleotides are TGTGCCAGCAGCTTCAGGGGAGCGGAGGAAAAACTGTTTTTT. As protein: CASSFRGAEEKLFF. This chain uses TRBV7-8 with TRBJ1-4, with D possibly TRBD1 on 6 matching bases. Trimming stripped 3 bases from V and 8 bases from J, with 13 bases between. Germline loops: CDR1 SGHVS, CDR2 FQNEAQ. The CDR3 consists of 14 residues.

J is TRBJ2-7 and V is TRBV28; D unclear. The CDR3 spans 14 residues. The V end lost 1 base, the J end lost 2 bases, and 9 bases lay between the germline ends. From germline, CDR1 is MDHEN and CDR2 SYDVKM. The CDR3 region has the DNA TGTGCCAGCAGTTTATTCGACGGCCCCTACGAGCAGTACTTC. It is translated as CASSLFDGPYEQYF.

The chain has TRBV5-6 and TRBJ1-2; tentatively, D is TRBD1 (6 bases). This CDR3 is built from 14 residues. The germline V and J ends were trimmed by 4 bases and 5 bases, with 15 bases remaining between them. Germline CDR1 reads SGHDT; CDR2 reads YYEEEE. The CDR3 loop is CASSQEWGLYGYTF. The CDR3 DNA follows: TGTGCCAGCAGCCAAGAATGGGGGCTGTATGGCTACACCTTC.

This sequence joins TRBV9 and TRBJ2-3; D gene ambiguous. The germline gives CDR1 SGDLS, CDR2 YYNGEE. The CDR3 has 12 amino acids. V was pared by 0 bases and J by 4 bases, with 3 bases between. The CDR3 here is CASSVGSDTQYF. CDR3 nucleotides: TGTGCCAGCAGCGTAGGCTCAGATACGCAGTATTTT.

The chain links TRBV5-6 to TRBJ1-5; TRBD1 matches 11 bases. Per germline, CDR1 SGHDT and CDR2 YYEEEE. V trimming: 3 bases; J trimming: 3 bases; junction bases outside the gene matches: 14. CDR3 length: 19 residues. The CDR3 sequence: CASSYAAGTGGFDNQPQHF. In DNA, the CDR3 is TGTGCCAGCAGCTACGCCGCCGGGACAGGGGGATTCGACAATCAGCCCCAGCATTTT.

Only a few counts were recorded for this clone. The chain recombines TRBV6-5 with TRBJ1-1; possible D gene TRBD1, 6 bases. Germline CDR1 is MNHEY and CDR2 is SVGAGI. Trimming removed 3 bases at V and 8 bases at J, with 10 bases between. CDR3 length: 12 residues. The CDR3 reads CASSYSTGEAFF. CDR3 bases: TGTGCCAGCAGTTATAGCACAGGGGAAGCTTTCTTT.

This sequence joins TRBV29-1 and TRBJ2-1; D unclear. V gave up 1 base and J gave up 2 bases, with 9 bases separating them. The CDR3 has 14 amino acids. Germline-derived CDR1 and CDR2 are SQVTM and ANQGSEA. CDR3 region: CSVEAASTYNEQFF. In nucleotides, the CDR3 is TGCAGCGTTGAAGCGGCCTCGACCTACAATGAGCAGTTCTTC.

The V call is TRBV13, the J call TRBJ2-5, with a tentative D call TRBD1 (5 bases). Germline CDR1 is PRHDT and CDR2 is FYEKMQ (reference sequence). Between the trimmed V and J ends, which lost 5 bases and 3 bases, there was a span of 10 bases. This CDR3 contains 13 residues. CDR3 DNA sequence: TGTGCCAGCAGCCCAGGGTTGAAAGAGACCCAGTACTTC. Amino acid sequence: CASSPGLKETQYF.

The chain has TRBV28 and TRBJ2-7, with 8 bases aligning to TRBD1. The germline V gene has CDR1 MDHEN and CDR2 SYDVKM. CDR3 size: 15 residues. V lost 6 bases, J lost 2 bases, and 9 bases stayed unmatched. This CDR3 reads CASREGTGVPYEQYF. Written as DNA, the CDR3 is TGTGCCAGCAGAGAAGGGACAGGTGTTCCCTACGAGCAGTACTTC.

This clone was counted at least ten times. The CDR3 DNA reads TGTGCCAGCACCCGAACCCTGACAGGACTCGGCTATGTGCCCCAGCATTTT. Its protein is CASTRTLTGLGYVPQHF. V usage is TRBV28 and J usage is TRBJ1-5, with D possibly being TRBD1 (6 bases). Trimming left V 7 bases short and J 9 bases short, with 28 bases between. The CDR3 is 17 amino acids. Germline loops: CDR1 MDHEN, CDR2 SYDVKM.

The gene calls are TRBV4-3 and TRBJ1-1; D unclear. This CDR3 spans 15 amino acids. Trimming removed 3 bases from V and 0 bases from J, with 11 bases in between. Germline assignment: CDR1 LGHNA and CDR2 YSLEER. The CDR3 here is CASSQPGALNTEAFF. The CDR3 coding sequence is TGCGCCAGCAGCCAGCCGGGTGCCCTGAACACTGAAGCTTTCTTT.

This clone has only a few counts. CDR3 region: CASSYVQGLGEQYF. The CDR3 DNA sequence: TGTGCCAGCAGTTACGTACAGGGCCTAGGCGAGCAGTACTTC. The rearrangement uses TRBV6-5 and TRBJ2-7; possibly TRBD1 for D (6 bases). In germline, CDR1 is MNHEY, CDR2 SVGAGI. V dropped 2 bases and J dropped 6 bases, with 14 bases sitting between them. The CDR3 is 14 residues long.

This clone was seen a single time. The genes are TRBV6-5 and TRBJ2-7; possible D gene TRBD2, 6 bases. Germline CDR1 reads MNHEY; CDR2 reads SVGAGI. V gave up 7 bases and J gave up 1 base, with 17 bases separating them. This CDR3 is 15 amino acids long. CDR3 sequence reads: CASTTLGTGSYEQYF. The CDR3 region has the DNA TGTGCCAGCACCACGCTGGGGACTGGTTCCTACGAGCAGTACTTC.

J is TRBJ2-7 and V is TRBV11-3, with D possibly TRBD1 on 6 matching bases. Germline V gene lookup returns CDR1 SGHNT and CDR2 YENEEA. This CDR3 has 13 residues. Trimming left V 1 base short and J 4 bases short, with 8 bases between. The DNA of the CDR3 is TGTGCCAGCAGCTTAGGGACAGCTTACGAGCAGTACTTC. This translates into CASSLGTAYEQYF.

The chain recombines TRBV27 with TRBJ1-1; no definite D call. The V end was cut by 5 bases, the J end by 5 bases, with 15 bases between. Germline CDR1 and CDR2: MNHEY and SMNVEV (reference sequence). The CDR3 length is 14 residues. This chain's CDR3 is CASSRTTVETEAFF. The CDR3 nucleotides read TGTGCCAGCAGTAGGACCACGGTGGAGACTGAAGCTTTCTTT.

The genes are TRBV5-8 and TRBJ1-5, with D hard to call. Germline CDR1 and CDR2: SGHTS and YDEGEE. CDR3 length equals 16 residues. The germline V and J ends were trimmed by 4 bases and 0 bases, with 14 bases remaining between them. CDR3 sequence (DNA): TGTGCCAGCAGCGCCCCAAGCGAGCATAGCAATCAGCCCCAGCATTTT. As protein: CASSAPSEHSNQPQHF.

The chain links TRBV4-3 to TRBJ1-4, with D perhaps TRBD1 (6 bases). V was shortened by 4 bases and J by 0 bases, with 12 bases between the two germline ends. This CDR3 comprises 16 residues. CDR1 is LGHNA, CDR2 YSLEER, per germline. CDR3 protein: CASSPGNRATNEKLFF. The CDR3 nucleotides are TGCGCCAGCAGCCCGGGGAACAGGGCAACTAATGAAAAACTGTTTTTT.

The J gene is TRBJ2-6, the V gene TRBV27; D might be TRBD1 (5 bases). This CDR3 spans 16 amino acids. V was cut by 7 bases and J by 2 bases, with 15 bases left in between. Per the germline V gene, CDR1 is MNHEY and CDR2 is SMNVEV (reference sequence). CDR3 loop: CASKPAGSTGANVLTF. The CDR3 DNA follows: TGTGCCAGCAAACCGGCAGGGTCTACTGGGGCCAACGTCCTGACTTTC. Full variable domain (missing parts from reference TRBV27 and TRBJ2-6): EAQVTQNPRYLITVTGKKLTVTCSQNMNHEYMSWYRQDPGLGLRQIYYSMNVEVTDKGDVPEGYKVSRKEKRNFPLILESPSPNQTSLYFCASKPAGSTGANVLTFGAGSRLTVL.

The CDR3 sequence: CASSTSGTGTPYGYTF. In DNA form, the CDR3 reads TGTGCCAGCAGCACCTCCGGGACAGGGACCCCCTATGGCTACACCTTC. The V and J genes are TRBV25-1 and TRBJ1-2; 9 nucleotides line up with TRBD1. CDR1 is MGHDK and CDR2 is SYGVNS in the germline V gene. The CDR3 length is 16 residues. V shed 6 bases, J shed 4 bases, and the junction held 12 bases outside the gene matches.

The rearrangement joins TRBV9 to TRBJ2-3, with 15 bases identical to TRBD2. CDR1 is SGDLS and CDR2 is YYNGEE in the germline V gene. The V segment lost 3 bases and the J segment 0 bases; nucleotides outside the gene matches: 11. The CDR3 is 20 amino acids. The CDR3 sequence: CASSGSMGLAGGLSTDTQYF. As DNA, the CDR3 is TGTGCCAGCAGCGGATCTATGGGACTAGCGGGGGGACTTAGCACAGATACGCAGTATTTT.

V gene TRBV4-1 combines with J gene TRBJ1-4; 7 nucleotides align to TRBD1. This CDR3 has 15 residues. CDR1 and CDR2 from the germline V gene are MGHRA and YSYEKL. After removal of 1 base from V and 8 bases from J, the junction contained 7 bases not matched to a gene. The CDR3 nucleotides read TGCGCCAGCAGCCAAGTTTACAGGGGAGGCGAAAAACTGTTTTTT. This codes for CASSQVYRGGEKLFF.

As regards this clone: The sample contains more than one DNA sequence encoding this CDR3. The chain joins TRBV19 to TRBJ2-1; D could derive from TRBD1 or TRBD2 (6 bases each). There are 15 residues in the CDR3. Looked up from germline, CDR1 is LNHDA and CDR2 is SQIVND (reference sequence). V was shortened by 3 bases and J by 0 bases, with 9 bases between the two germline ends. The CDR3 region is CASSIGGGSYNEQFF. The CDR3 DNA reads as TGTGCCAGTAGTATCGGAGGGGGCTCCTACAATGAGCAGTTCTTC.

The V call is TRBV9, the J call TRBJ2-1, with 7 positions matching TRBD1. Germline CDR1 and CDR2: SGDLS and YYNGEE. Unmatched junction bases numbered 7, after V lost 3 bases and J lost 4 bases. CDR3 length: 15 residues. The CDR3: CASSDSWDSYNEQFF. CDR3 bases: TGTGCCAGCAGCGACTCCTGGGACAGTTACAATGAGCAGTTCTTC.

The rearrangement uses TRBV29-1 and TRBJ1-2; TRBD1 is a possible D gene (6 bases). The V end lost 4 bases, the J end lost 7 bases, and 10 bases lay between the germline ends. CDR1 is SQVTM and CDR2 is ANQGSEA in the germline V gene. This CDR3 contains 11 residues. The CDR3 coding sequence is TGCAGCGTTGGGGGGCAGCGTGGCTACACCTTC. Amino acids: CSVGGQRGYTF.

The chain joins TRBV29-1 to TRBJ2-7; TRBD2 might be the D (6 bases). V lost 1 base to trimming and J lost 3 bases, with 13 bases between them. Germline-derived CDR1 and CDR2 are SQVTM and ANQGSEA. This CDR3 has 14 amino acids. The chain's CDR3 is CSVEGGDINYEQYF. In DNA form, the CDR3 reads TGCAGCGTTGAAGGGGGGGATATAAACTACGAGCAGTACTTC.

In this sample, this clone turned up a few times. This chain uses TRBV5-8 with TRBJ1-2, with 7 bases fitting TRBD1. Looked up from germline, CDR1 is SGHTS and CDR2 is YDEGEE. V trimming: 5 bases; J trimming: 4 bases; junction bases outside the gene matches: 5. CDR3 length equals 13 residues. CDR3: CASRDTGAYGYTF. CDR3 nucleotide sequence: TGTGCCAGCAGGGACACAGGGGCCTATGGCTACACCTTC.

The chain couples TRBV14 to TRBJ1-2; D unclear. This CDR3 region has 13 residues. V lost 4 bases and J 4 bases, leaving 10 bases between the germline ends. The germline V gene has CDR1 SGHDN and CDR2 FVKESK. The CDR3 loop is CASSLTPGYGYTF. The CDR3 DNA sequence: TGTGCCAGCAGCCTCACCCCGGGCTATGGCTACACCTTC.